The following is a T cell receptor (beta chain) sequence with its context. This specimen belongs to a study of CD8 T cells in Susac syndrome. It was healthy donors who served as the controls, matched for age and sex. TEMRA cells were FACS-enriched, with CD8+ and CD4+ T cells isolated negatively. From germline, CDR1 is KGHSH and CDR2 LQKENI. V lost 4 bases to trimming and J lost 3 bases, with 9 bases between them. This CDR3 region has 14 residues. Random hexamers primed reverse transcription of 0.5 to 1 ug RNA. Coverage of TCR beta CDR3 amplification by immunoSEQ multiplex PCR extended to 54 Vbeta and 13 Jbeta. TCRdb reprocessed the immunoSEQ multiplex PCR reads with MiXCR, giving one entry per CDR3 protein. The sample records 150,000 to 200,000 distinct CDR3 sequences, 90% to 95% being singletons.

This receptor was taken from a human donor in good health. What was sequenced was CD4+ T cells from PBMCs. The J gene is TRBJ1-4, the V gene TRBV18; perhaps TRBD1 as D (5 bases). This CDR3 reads CASSLQGPNEKLFF. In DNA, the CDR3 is TGTGCCAGCTCACTCCAGGGACCTAATGAAAAACTGTTTTTT.